The next 18 T cell receptor beta chains were all read from a single sample in a study of neoadjuvant anti-PD-1 for oral cavity cancer. This table comes from immunoSEQ multiplex PCR, and its TCRdb copy is limited to in-frame clones, with some not included. There are roughly 16,000 clones in the sample; 66% occur only once, and approximately 3% lies in the top ten. The sequencing here drew on PBMCs, taken before nivolumab (anti-PD-1) treatment. These receptors all come from a person aged 35-79 years with oral cavity squamous cell carcinoma.

Concerning this clone itself: The same CDR3 also results from other DNA sequences found in this sample. This chain connects TRBV10-3 to TRBJ2-7; D is ambiguous. CDR1 is ENHRY and CDR2 is SYGVKD in the germline V gene. Trimming shortened V by 3 bases and J by 2 bases, and 8 bases separated the two germline ends. This CDR3 comprises 13 residues. The CDR3: CAISDGRTYEQYF. CDR3 coding DNA: TGTGCCATCAGTGATGGGCGAACCTACGAGCAGTACTTC.

By share of the sample, this clone is large. The rearrangement links TRBV2 to TRBJ2-2; no clear D. This CDR3 has 12 residues. V shed 2 bases and J shed 8 bases, with 6 bases lying between them. Germline CDR1 is SNHLY and CDR2 is FYNNEI. CDR3 in DNA: TGTGCCAGCAGTGAACTTTCTGGGGAGCTGTTTTTT. Amino acids: CASSELSGELFF.

The chain is built from TRBV10-3 and TRBJ1-2, with 8 positions matching TRBD1. There are 17 residues in the CDR3. CDR1 is ENHRY and CDR2 is SYGVKD in the germline V gene. V shed 0 bases and J 8 bases; nucleotides not matched to a gene: 14. DNA of the CDR3: TGTGCCATCAGTGAGTCCCCCACCGGACAGGGCATAGGCGGCTACACCTTC. The encoded protein is CAISESPTGQGIGGYTF.

The chain has TRBV5-6 and TRBJ2-5; TRBD2 is a possible D gene (6 bases). In germline, CDR1 is SGHDT, CDR2 YYEEEE. Trimming removed 0 bases from V and 2 bases from J, with 11 bases in between. This CDR3 spans 15 amino acids. CDR3 loop: CASSLVAGTQETQYF. The DNA of the CDR3 is TGTGCCAGCAGCTTGGTTGCGGGGACTCAAGAGACCCAGTACTTC.

The DNA for the CDR3 is TGTGCCACCAGCAGTGCGGCAGGGAGTGGCGAGCAGTACTTC. Translating gives CATSSAAGSGEQYF. The chain combines TRBV15 with TRBJ2-7; D possibly uses TRBD1 or TRBD2 (5 bases each). The V and J ends lost 3 bases and 6 bases respectively, with 15 bases between them. Germline CDR1 LNHNV, CDR2 YYDKDF (reference sequence). The CDR3 spans 14 residues.

The sample holds a few counts of this clone. V usage is TRBV11-1 and J usage is TRBJ1-2; unclear D gene. This CDR3 is 13 amino acids long. Deletions cut 4 bases from V and 6 bases from J, with 12 bases between. From germline, CDR1 is SGHAT and CDR2 FQDESV (reference sequence). DNA of the CDR3: TGTGCCAGCAGCTATACAGCGGGCAATGGCTACACCTTC. Translated, it gives CASSYTAGNGYTF.

The chain couples TRBV19 to TRBJ1-2, with a tentative D call TRBD1 (6 bases). Trimming removed 6 bases from V and 7 bases from J, with 21 bases in between. The germline V gene has CDR1 LNHDA and CDR2 SQIVND (reference sequence). The CDR3 sequence is 15 residues long. As DNA, the CDR3 is TGTGCCAGTAGCTTTGGAGCCCGGGACATTAGTGGCTACACCTTC. Protein product: CASSFGARDISGYTF.

The J gene is TRBJ2-1, the V gene TRBV2, with D perhaps TRBD2 (7 bases). The germline V and J ends were trimmed by 9 bases and 7 bases, with 13 bases remaining between them. The germline V gene has CDR1 SNHLY and CDR2 FYNNEI. This CDR3 contains 12 residues. The CDR3 sequence: CARGGGPNEQFF. Written as DNA, the CDR3 is TGTGCCAGGGGAGGGGGGCCGAATGAGCAGTTCTTC.

This clone was counted a few times. V gene TRBV28 combines with J gene TRBJ2-1; D tentatively reads TRBD1 or TRBD2 (6 bases each). V shed 3 bases and J shed 3 bases, with 15 bases lying between them. The CDR3 consists of 16 residues. Germline V gene data show CDR1 as MDHEN and CDR2 as SYDVKM. The CDR3 loop reads CASSLSQGGYYNEQFF. The CDR3 DNA is TGTGCCAGCAGTTTGTCCCAAGGGGGGTACTACAATGAGCAGTTCTTC.

The chain joins TRBV6-5 to TRBJ1-6; TRBD1 aligns across 7 bases. CDR1 and CDR2 (germline): MNHEY, SVGAGI. Germline trimming cut 5 bases from V and 7 bases from J; bases unmatched to any gene: 5. There are 14 residues in the CDR3. DNA for the CDR3: TGTGCCAGCAGTCCACAGGGGCGGAATTCACCCCTCCACTTT. Protein: CASSPQGRNSPLHF.

The genes are TRBV11-1 and TRBJ2-7, with TRBD2 matching 8 bases. Per the germline V gene, CDR1 is SGHAT and CDR2 is FQDESV (reference sequence). V was pared by 1 base and J by 6 bases, with 8 bases of the junction left unmatched. CDR3 length: 15 amino acids. The CDR3 spells CASSLDGTRGGEQYF. Here the CDR3 DNA reads TGTGCCAGCAGCTTAGACGGGACTAGAGGCGGCGAGCAGTACTTC.

This clone was detected only a few times. The chain carries TRBV19 and TRBJ1-1; D not certain. Germline V CDR1 and CDR2: LNHDA, SQIVND (reference sequence). The CDR3 contains 15 residues. Deletions cut 6 bases from V and 4 bases from J, with 18 bases between. The CDR3 sequence is CASRLHALETTEAFF. The DNA for the CDR3 is TGTGCCAGTAGACTTCATGCCCTCGAGACCACTGAAGCTTTCTTT.

The chain has TRBV11-2 and TRBJ2-7; tentative D call: TRBD2 (5 bases). The CDR3 has 13 residues. Germline V gene data show CDR1 as SGHAT and CDR2 as FQNNGV. Trimming left V 3 bases short and J 1 base short, with 7 bases between. In nucleotides, the CDR3 is TGTGCCAGCAGCTTTTCGGGATCCTACGAGCAGTACTTC. Translated: CASSFSGSYEQYF.

In this sample, this clone turned up a few times. The chain is built from TRBV2 and TRBJ2-1, with TRBD2 as a possible D gene (6 bases). This CDR3 is 11 amino acids long. CDR1 and CDR2 from the germline V gene are SNHLY and FYNNEI. V lost 6 bases and J lost 10, with 10 bases in between. The DNA for the CDR3 is TGTGCCAGCAGCACTAGCAGGGAGCAGTTCTTC. Translating it yields CASSTSREQFF.

The rearrangement uses TRBV2 and TRBJ2-3; 9 nucleotides align to TRBD1. The V and J ends lost 11 bases and 5 bases, in that order; junction bases with no gene match: 11. The germline gives CDR1 SNHLY, CDR2 FYNNEI. This CDR3 is built from 14 residues. This CDR3 is CASLRDREIDTQYF. The CDR3 DNA reads as TGTGCCTCCCTCCGGGACAGGGAGATAGATACGCAGTATTTT. The variable domain in full, completed from reference TRBV2 and TRBJ2-3, reads EPEVTQTPSHQVTQMGQEVILRCVPISNHLYFYWYRQILGQKVEFLVSFYNNEISEKSEIFDDQFSVERPDGSNFTLKIRSTKLEDSAMYFCASLRDREIDTQYFGPGTRLTVL.

V usage is TRBV6-5 and J usage is TRBJ2-5, with 14 bases fitting TRBD2. The CDR3 is 15 residues long. The trim removed 4 bases at V and 3 bases at J, leaving 1 base unmatched. Germline V gives CDR1 MNHEY, CDR2 SVGAGI. The CDR3 DNA is TGTGCCAGCAGTTCGGGACTAGCGGGAGAAGAGACCCAGTACTTC. Its translation: CASSSGLAGEETQYF.

V gene TRBV11-2 combines with J gene TRBJ2-1; the D is unclear. The V end was cut by 5 bases, the J end by 7 bases, with 3 bases between. This CDR3 spans 10 amino acids. Germline CDR1 and CDR2: SGHAT and FQNNGV. In DNA, the CDR3 is TGTGCCAGCAGCCTTAATGAGCAGTTCTTC. Translated: CASSLNEQFF.

This clone has only a few counts. J is TRBJ2-3 and V is TRBV29-1; TRBD1 matches 11 bases. The CDR3 spans 16 residues. J lost 4 bases, V lost 1 base, and 7 bases had no gene match. Germline CDR1 and CDR2: SQVTM and ANQGSEA. Written as DNA, the CDR3 is TGCAGCGTTGAAGGAGGTCGGGACAGGGGGGCAGATACGCAGTATTTT. This codes for CSVEGGRDRGADTQYF.